This is a list of T cell receptor beta chains from one sample in a study of T cells in Graves' hyperthyroidism and ophthalmopathy. In TCRdb, the multiplex PCR reads were re-called with MiXCR into one record per CDR3 protein. The data hold 350,000 or so distinct CDR3 sequences, with less than 20% observed a single time. The sample comprised blood. Every receptor here comes from a woman in her thirties or forties with Graves' ophthalmopathy. The CDR3 runs from the conserved cysteine through the conserved F or W. The D gene is left open where the match is weak. Clone size is given for some rows only: seen once, a few or many times, or a class if the clone is expanded.

CDR3 DNA: TGTGCCATCAGTGAGTCAAGGTTAGGGACAGGGAGGAACACTGAAGCTTTCTTT
CDR3 protein: CAISESRLGTGRNTEAFF
V gene: TRBV10-3
J gene: TRBJ1-1
D gene: TRBD1
clone size: many

CDR3 DNA: TGCAGTGCTAGAGTCGACAGCTACGAGCAGTACTTC
CDR3 protein: CSARVDSYEQYF
V gene: TRBV20-1
J gene: TRBJ2-7
D gene: -
clone size: many

CDR3 DNA: TGTGCCAGCAGCGCGGGCCTAGCCAAAAACATTCAGTACTTC
CDR3 protein: CASSAGLAKNIQYF
V gene: TRBV9
J gene: TRBJ2-4
D gene: -
clone size: many

CDR3 DNA: TGTGCCTGGAGATCCACAGGAGGCAATCAGCCCCAGCATTTT
CDR3 protein: CAWRSTGGNQPQHF
V gene: TRBV30
J gene: TRBJ1-5
D gene: -
clone size: many

CDR3 DNA: TGTGCCAGCAGCCTCGGACTAGCGGGAACGCAGACCCAGTACTTC
CDR3 protein: CASSLGLAGTQTQYF
V gene: TRBV7-2
J gene: TRBJ2-5
D gene: TRBD2
clone size: many

CDR3 DNA: TGTGCCAGCAGCCCTCAAGGACAGGTTAGAACTGGAAACACCATATATTTT
CDR3 protein: CASSPQGQVRTGNTIYF
V gene: TRBV7-8
J gene: TRBJ1-3
D gene: TRBD1
clone size: many

CDR3 DNA: TGTGCCAGCAGTCCCTTCCTTTTCTATGGCTACACCTTC
CDR3 protein: CASSPFLFYGYTF
V gene: TRBV27
J gene: TRBJ1-2
D gene: -
clone size: many

CDR3 DNA: TGTGCCAGCAGCCCCTCGACAGGGGGACTAGCGGGAGGGATTACCGAGCAGTACTTC
CDR3 protein: CASSPSTGGLAGGITEQYF
V gene: TRBV6-2/TRBV6-3
J gene: TRBJ2-7
D gene: TRBD2
clone size: -

CDR3 DNA: TGTGCCAGCACCAGGGTTGCGGGAGGGCAAGAGACCCAGTACTTC
CDR3 protein: CASTRVAGGQETQYF
V gene: TRBV27
J gene: TRBJ2-5
D gene: TRBD2
clone size: many

CDR3 DNA: TGTGCCACCAGTGATTCAGGACAGGGCCCTGGAAACACCATATATTTT
CDR3 protein: CATSDSGQGPGNTIYF
V gene: TRBV24-1
J gene: TRBJ1-3
D gene: TRBD1
clone size: -

CDR3 DNA: TGTGCCAGTAAGGGCTTGCTCCGATCCTCCTACAATGAGCAGTTCTTC
CDR3 protein: CASKGLLRSSYNEQFF
V gene: TRBV19
J gene: TRBJ2-1
D gene: -
clone size: many

CDR3 DNA: TGTGCCAGCAGCGTAGGAATCGCCTTTCAGGGTCCCGAGCAGTACTTC
CDR3 protein: CASSVGIAFQGPEQYF
V gene: TRBV9
J gene: TRBJ2-7
D gene: -
clone size: many

CDR3 DNA: TGTGCCATTCGACAGGGGGCAGGGGGGACCCAGTACTTC
CDR3 protein: CAIRQGAGGTQYF
V gene: TRBV10-3
J gene: TRBJ2-5
D gene: TRBD1
clone size: -

CDR3 DNA: TGTGCCAGCAGGGGGCTAGGGACTGATGACATTCAGTACTTC
CDR3 protein: CASRGLGTDDIQYF
V gene: TRBV27
J gene: TRBJ2-4
D gene: -
clone size: many

CDR3 DNA: TGCGCCAGCAGCCAAGACCTGACCAGCGTGAGCTCCTACGAGCAGTACTTC
CDR3 protein: CASSQDLTSVSSYEQYF
V gene: TRBV4-3
J gene: TRBJ2-7
D gene: -
clone size: many

CDR3 DNA: TGTGCCACCAGTGATTCCAGGAGCAATCAGCCCCAGCATTTT
CDR3 protein: CATSDSRSNQPQHF
V gene: TRBV24-1
J gene: TRBJ1-5
D gene: -
clone size: many

CDR3 DNA: TGCAGTGCTAGAAATTTAGTAGAATATGGCTACACCTTC
CDR3 protein: CSARNLVEYGYTF
V gene: TRBV20-1
J gene: TRBJ1-2
D gene: -
clone size: many

CDR3 DNA: TGCAGTGCTAGAGGTTTCGACAGGGTGGGGTCTGCCCAGTACTTC
CDR3 protein: CSARGFDRVGSAQYF
V gene: TRBV20-1
J gene: TRBJ2-5
D gene: TRBD1
clone size: many

CDR3 DNA: TGTGCCAGCAGCTTAGATCGGTACCAAGAGACCCAGTACTTC
CDR3 protein: CASSLDRYQETQYF
V gene: TRBV11-2
J gene: TRBJ2-5
D gene: -
clone size: many

CDR3 DNA: TGTGCCAGCAGTTTACCCCGTGTCAATCAGCCCCAGCATTTT
CDR3 protein: CASSLPRVNQPQHF
V gene: TRBV28
J gene: TRBJ1-5
D gene: -
clone size: many

CDR3 DNA: TGCGCCAGGGGCGACAGGGAATGGGACTATGGCTACACCTTC
CDR3 protein: CARGDREWDYGYTF
V gene: TRBV10-1
J gene: TRBJ1-2
D gene: TRBD1
clone size: -

CDR3 DNA: TGTGCCAGCAGTTCCCAAGACTGGAACTACGAGCAGTACTTC
CDR3 protein: CASSSQDWNYEQYF
V gene: TRBV6-5
J gene: TRBJ2-7
D gene: -
clone size: many

CDR3 DNA: TGTGCCATCAGTGAGTTTGAGACAGGGGTTAACGAGCAGTACTTC
CDR3 protein: CAISEFETGVNEQYF
V gene: TRBV10-3
J gene: TRBJ2-7
D gene: TRBD1
clone size: many

CDR3 DNA: TGTGCCAGCAGCTATTCGGGGCGGCGGGAGGAGACCCAGTACTTC
CDR3 protein: CASSYSGRREETQYF
V gene: TRBV12-3/TRBV12-4
J gene: TRBJ2-5
D gene: TRBD2
clone size: many

CDR3 DNA: TGTGCCAGCAGCTTAGGCGAAGCGGGAGGCTACGAGCAGTACTTC
CDR3 protein: CASSLGEAGGYEQYF
V gene: TRBV7-2
J gene: TRBJ2-7
D gene: TRBD2
clone size: many

CDR3 DNA: TGTGCCAGCAGCGTCGGAGGTAATAATTCACCCCTCCACTTT
CDR3 protein: CASSVGGNNSPLHF
V gene: TRBV9
J gene: TRBJ1-6
D gene: -
clone size: few

CDR3 DNA: TGCGCCAGCAGCCAAGACTTCATGAACACTGAAGCTTTCTTT
CDR3 protein: CASSQDFMNTEAFF
V gene: TRBV4-1
J gene: TRBJ1-1
D gene: -
clone size: few

CDR3 DNA: TGTGTCAGCAGCCAGGGGCCCCTCTCCAGGGCCACCGGGGAGCTGTTTTTT
CDR3 protein: CVSSQGPLSRATGELFF
V gene: TRBV11-1
J gene: TRBJ2-2
D gene: -
clone size: -

CDR3 DNA: TGTGCCAGCGCCAGGGGCCTCGATACGCAGTATTTT
CDR3 protein: CASARGLDTQYF
V gene: TRBV7-2
J gene: TRBJ2-3
D gene: -
clone size: many

CDR3 DNA: TGTGCCAGCAGCTTAGATTTGGCAGCTCCCCGGGAGACCCAGTACTTC
CDR3 protein: CASSLDLAAPRETQYF
V gene: TRBV11-2
J gene: TRBJ2-5
D gene: -
clone size: many

CDR3 DNA: TGCAGTGCGTTACAGGGGGCGGGAGCCAAAAACATTCAGTACTTC
CDR3 protein: CSALQGAGAKNIQYF
V gene: TRBV20-1
J gene: TRBJ2-4
D gene: TRBD1
clone size: many

CDR3 DNA: TGTGCCAGCAGCTTAACCCGGACAGGGCTGGAGACCCAGTACTTC
CDR3 protein: CASSLTRTGLETQYF
V gene: TRBV11-2
J gene: TRBJ2-5
D gene: TRBD1
clone size: many

CDR3 DNA: TGTGCCAGCACCCCTGGTCCTGGGGCCAACGTCCTGACTTTC
CDR3 protein: CASTPGPGANVLTF
V gene: TRBV11-1
J gene: TRBJ2-6
D gene: -
clone size: many

CDR3 DNA: TGTGCCAGCAGCCTACGCTCGACAGATATGAACACTGAAGCTTTCTTT
CDR3 protein: CASSLRSTDMNTEAFF
V gene: TRBV7-9
J gene: TRBJ1-1
D gene: -
clone size: many

CDR3 DNA: TGTGCCAACAGCGGGGGCGGATATGGCTACACCTTC
CDR3 protein: CANSGGGYGYTF
V gene: TRBV12-3/TRBV12-4
J gene: TRBJ1-2
D gene: -
clone size: many

CDR3 DNA: TGTGCCAGCAGTCCTACAGGGGGCCCAGAGACCCAGTACTTC
CDR3 protein: CASSPTGGPETQYF
V gene: TRBV6-1
J gene: TRBJ2-5
D gene: TRBD1
clone size: -

CDR3 DNA: TGTGCCAGCAGTTTATGGAAGGGTATTCATTCACCCCTCCACTTT
CDR3 protein: CASSLWKGIHSPLHF
V gene: TRBV28
J gene: TRBJ1-6
D gene: -
clone size: many

CDR3 DNA: TGTGCCACCAGCAGAGATTACGGGACAGGGGGCGAGGAGACCCAGTACTTC
CDR3 protein: CATSRDYGTGGEETQYF
V gene: TRBV15
J gene: TRBJ2-5
D gene: TRBD1
clone size: many

CDR3 DNA: TGCGCCAGCAGCTTGACCGGGACAGGGGGCCGCAAACAGTACTTC
CDR3 protein: CASSLTGTGGRKQYF
V gene: TRBV5-1
J gene: TRBJ2-5
D gene: TRBD1
clone size: few

CDR3 DNA: TGTGCTAGCTCCGGGGGGAACACTGAAGCTTTCTTT
CDR3 protein: CASSGGNTEAFF
V gene: TRBV12-5
J gene: TRBJ1-1
D gene: -
clone size: many

CDR3 DNA: TGCAGTGCCACCATAGCGGGACAAGAGACCCAGTACTTC
CDR3 protein: CSATIAGQETQYF
V gene: TRBV20-1
J gene: TRBJ2-5
D gene: TRBD2
clone size: many

CDR3 DNA: TGCAGCGTTAGATCCGGGAAGTCCTACGAGCAGTACTTC
CDR3 protein: CSVRSGKSYEQYF
V gene: TRBV29-1
J gene: TRBJ2-7
D gene: -
clone size: many

CDR3 DNA: TGTGCCAGCAGCCTCCTGGACAGCCGAACCTTGAACACTGAAGCTTTCTTT
CDR3 protein: CASSLLDSRTLNTEAFF
V gene: TRBV11-1
J gene: TRBJ1-1
D gene: -
clone size: many